There are many counts of the clone carrying this TCR beta chain. This sample was taken from a study of T cells in Graves' hyperthyroidism and ophthalmopathy. The V gene's germline CDR1 is SGHRS and CDR2 YFSETQ. Trimming at V came to 1 base and at J to 3 bases, leaving 12 bases not matched to a gene. This CDR3 is 17 amino acids long. Researchers amplified the TCR beta CDR3 regions from RNA transcripts. Initially, a first-round RT-PCR of the TCR CDR3 employed the HTBI primer set. TCRdb used MiXCR to reprocess the multiplex PCR reads, holding one entry per CDR3 protein. The sample shows hundreds of thousands of distinct CDR3 sequences, 15% to 19% of them seen only once.

The sequencing input was blood. J is TRBJ2-7 and V is TRBV5-1; 8 nucleotides align to TRBD2. This TCR was recovered from a woman aged 18-30 years with Graves' hyperthyroidism. The CDR3 DNA is TGCGCCAGCAGCTTGTTGCCAGCGGGAGCAATCGGCTACGAGCAGTACTTC. Protein product: CASSLLPAGAIGYEQYF.